This entry lists 21 T cell receptor beta chains sequenced from one sample in a study of T-cell memory formation after mild COVID-19. Each CDR3 protein gets one entry after TCRdb re-called the 5' RACE reads with MiXCR. The sample lists over 450,000 distinct CDR3 sequences, roughly 22% occurring once. The sample comprised PBMCs or a T cell subset sorted from them (not recorded which). These receptors all stem from an adult woman who had mild COVID-19 (a few samples of this study predate the infection). Cell type and time point are not known.

This clonotype was seen only a few times. V and J are TRBV5-1 and TRBJ1-2; D gene ambiguous. Between the trimmed V and J ends, which lost 5 bases and 2 bases, there was a span of 10 bases. The CDR3 contains 13 residues. Germline V CDR1 and CDR2: SGHRS, YFSETQ. CDR3: CASRIARNYGYTF. CDR3 sequence (DNA): TGCGCCAGCAGGATTGCCCGGAACTATGGCTACACCTTC.

The J gene is TRBJ2-5, the V gene TRBV6-2 or TRBV6-3; tentative D call: TRBD1 (6 bases). V dropped 6 bases and J dropped 6 bases, with 14 bases sitting between them. Germline V gives CDR1 MNHEY, CDR2 SVGEGT. This CDR3 comprises 13 residues. This chain's CDR3 is CASRSQGAKTQYF. DNA for the CDR3: TGTGCCAGCAGATCACAGGGTGCGAAGACCCAGTACTTC.

The genes are TRBV5-1 and TRBJ2-2, with D perhaps TRBD2 (6 bases). Germline lookup yields CDR1 SGHRS and CDR2 YFSETQ. Trimming pared 4 bases from V and 4 bases from J, leaving 17 bases between. This CDR3 region has 16 residues. The CDR3 DNA follows: TGCGCCAGCAGCGCGCGCCCGGTGGGGGGCACCGGGGAGCTGTTTTTT. As protein: CASSARPVGGTGELFF.

This clonotype was observed a handful of times. The rearrangement links TRBV5-1 to TRBJ2-7; 9 positions match TRBD1. J gave up 6 bases and V 4 bases, and 8 bases lay outside the gene matches. Germline V gene data show CDR1 as SGHRS and CDR2 as YFSETQ. The CDR3 totals 14 residues. DNA for the CDR3: TGCGCCAGCAGCCCAGGGACAGGGAACGGCGAGCAGTACTTC. Its protein is CASSPGTGNGEQYF.

This chain connects TRBV7-2 to TRBJ1-1; D gene unclear. V was cut by 2 bases and J by 5 bases, with 9 bases left in between. CDR3 length equals 13 residues. Germline CDR1 SGHTA, CDR2 FQGNSA. The CDR3 spells CASSLTSTTEAFF. The DNA for the CDR3 is TGTGCCAGCAGCTTAACGAGCACGACTGAAGCTTTCTTT.

CDR3 in amino acids: CDNLAGRLETQYF. The CDR3 DNA reads TGCGACAACCTAGCGGGACGGTTAGAGACCCAGTACTTC. The chain employs TRBV23-1 and TRBJ2-5; 9 bases map to TRBD2. TRBV23-1 is an ORF, and what it does is uncertain. The CDR3 extends over 13 amino acids.

This clonotype was seen a few times. The rearrangement joins TRBV3-1 to TRBJ1-1, with D possibly matching TRBD1 (5 bases). The V and J ends lost 4 bases and 10 bases respectively, with 25 bases between them. This CDR3 has 16 residues. Germline assignment: CDR1 LGHDT and CDR2 YNNKEL (reference sequence). CDR3 sequence: CASSPVWGRGFVAAFF. CDR3 coding DNA: TGTGCCAGCAGCCCAGTGTGGGGACGGGGATTCGTGGCAGCTTTCTTT.

This clonotype was counted only a few times. The V gene is TRBV20-1, the J gene TRBJ1-5, with TRBD1 matching 7 bases. The J segment lost 8 bases and the V segment lost 0 bases, leaving 10 bases of the junction unmatched. Germline CDR1 reads DFQATT; CDR2 reads SNEGSKA (reference sequence). CDR3 size: 15 residues. CDR3 nucleotide sequence: TGCAGTGCTAGAGATCGGGGCCCAGGGGGTGAGCCCCAGCATTTT. Translated: CSARDRGPGGEPQHF.

This clonotype was found many times. The chain has TRBV5-6 and TRBJ2-7; TRBD1 matches 10 bases. Germline V gene data show CDR1 as SGHDT and CDR2 as YYEEEE. The CDR3 runs 14 residues. V lost 2 bases to trimming and J lost 2 bases; unmatched junction nucleotides: 1. The DNA for the CDR3 is TGTGCCAGCAGCTTAGGACAGGGGGCCTACGAGCAGTACTTC. Its protein product is CASSLGQGAYEQYF.

This clonotype was observed many times. One end of the junction fails to match germline, which may point to a read error. The chain employs TRBV7-9 and TRBJ2-1; D is possibly TRBD1 (5 bases). There are 14 residues in the CDR3. In germline, CDR1 is SEHNR, CDR2 FQNEAQ (reference sequence). The CDR3 bases are TGTGCCAGCAGTTTAGTGCAGGGTCGCAATGAGCAGTTCTTC. This sequence encodes CASSLVQGRNEQFF.

This clonotype appeared a few times. The chain carries TRBV20-1 and TRBJ2-3, with D perhaps TRBD1 or TRBD2 (6 bases each). CDR1 and CDR2 from the germline V gene are DFQATT and SNEGSKA (reference sequence). The V end was cut by 5 bases, the J end by 6 bases, with 21 bases between. The CDR3 sequence is 15 residues long. The CDR3 nucleotides read TGCAGTGCTCAGGGGACTTCTACCACACGGGATACGCAGTATTTT. This sequence encodes CSAQGTSTTRDTQYF.

V usage is TRBV12-3 or TRBV12-4 and J usage is TRBJ1-4; TRBD1 matches at 11 bases. The CDR3 consists of 18 residues. V shed 2 bases, J shed 4 bases, and the junction held 9 bases outside the gene matches. CDR3 in DNA: TGTGCCAGCAGTTTATACGGACAGGGGGCGCAGCTTAATGAAAAACTGTTTTTT. Residues: CASSLYGQGAQLNEKLFF.

This clonotype was seen a handful of times. The chain joins TRBV27 to TRBJ2-2, with 11 nucleotides matching TRBD1. CDR1 and CDR2 from the germline V gene are MNHEY and SMNVEV (reference sequence). This CDR3 is built from 16 residues. J lost 4 bases, V lost 5 bases, and 6 bases had no gene match. In DNA, the CDR3 is TGTGCCAGCAGTCCCCGGACAGGGGGCACCACCGGGGAGCTGTTTTTT. Its translation: CASSPRTGGTTGELFF.

The chain joins TRBV20-1 to TRBJ2-2; tentatively, D is TRBD1 or TRBD2 (6 bases each). Germline V gene sequence: CDR1 DFQATT, CDR2 SNEGSKA (reference sequence). V was trimmed by 5 bases and J by 5 bases, leaving 24 bases between them. The CDR3 is made up of 17 amino acids. The CDR3 sequence is CSAPGFGSVRGTGELFF. DNA of the CDR3: TGCAGTGCTCCGGGTTTCGGGAGTGTGAGGGGGACCGGGGAGCTGTTTTTT.

The J gene is TRBJ2-2, the V gene TRBV18, with 7 nucleotides matching TRBD1. Trimming at V came to 6 bases and at J to 0 bases, leaving 7 bases not matched to a gene. Germline V gene lookup returns CDR1 KGHSH and CDR2 LQKENI. The CDR3 loop spans 16 amino acids. The CDR3 here is CASSLNQGANTGELFF. The CDR3 DNA reads TGTGCCAGCTCGCTAAACCAGGGGGCGAACACCGGGGAGCTGTTTTTT.

This clonotype occurred a few times. The rearrangement uses TRBV7-2 and TRBJ2-1, with D possibly matching TRBD2 (6 bases). This CDR3 has 13 residues. V was clipped by 4 bases and J by 10 bases, with 14 bases between them. Germline CDR1 SGHTA, CDR2 FQGNSA. Here the CDR3 reads CASSSGLSLEQFF. The CDR3 DNA sequence: TGTGCCAGCAGCTCCGGACTATCCCTCGAGCAGTTCTTC.

A few counts support this clonotype. V is TRBV5-1 and J is TRBJ2-1; D possibly corresponds to TRBD2 (6 bases). Germline assignment: CDR1 SGHRS and CDR2 YFSETQ. The CDR3 runs to 12 residues. The V end lost 2 bases, the J end lost 7 bases, and 7 bases lay between the germline ends. The CDR3 DNA reads TGCGCCAGCAGCTTTCGGGAGAATGAGCAGTTCTTC. Amino acid sequence: CASSFRENEQFF.

The chain has TRBV6-5 and TRBJ2-1; a possible D gene is TRBD1 (6 bases). V lost 6 bases, J lost 2 bases, and 14 bases lay in between. CDR1 is MNHEY, CDR2 SVGAGI, per germline. The CDR3 has 15 residues. CDR3 nucleotide sequence: TGTGCCAGCAGCCAGGACAGTTATGCCTACAATGAGCAGTTCTTC. Protein product: CASSQDSYAYNEQFF.

The rearrangement uses TRBV7-9 and TRBJ1-1; D call uncertain. Trimming took off 3 bases at V and 8 bases at J, with 7 bases between the two ends. The CDR3 extends over 11 amino acids. CDR1 SEHNR and CDR2 FQNEAQ come from the germline V gene (reference sequence). The CDR3 sequence: CASSLGLEAFF. CDR3 in DNA: TGTGCCAGCAGCTTGGGATTAGAAGCTTTCTTT. Looking up the rest from reference TRBV7-9 and TRBJ1-1 gives the full variable domain: DTGVSQNPRHKITKRGQNVTFRCDPISEHNRLYWYRQTLGQGPEFLTYFQNEAQLEKSRLLSDRFSAERPKGSFSTLEIQRTEQGDSAMYLCASSLGLEAFFGQGTRLTVV.

In this sample, this clonotype turned up a few times. V and J are TRBV29-1 and TRBJ1-1; D uncertain. This CDR3 region has 11 residues. Trimming took off 4 bases at V and 1 base at J, with 4 bases between the two ends. Germline V CDR1 and CDR2: SQVTM, ANQGSEA. CDR3 coding DNA: TGCAGCGTTGCCCCGAACACTGAAGCTTTCTTT. This gives the protein CSVAPNTEAFF.

The V and J genes are TRBV12-3 or TRBV12-4 and TRBJ1-1; 8 bases map to TRBD1. This CDR3 region has 14 residues. The V segment lost 4 bases and the J segment 1 base; nucleotides outside the gene matches: 2. The CDR3 coding sequence is TGTGCCAGCAGTTCAGGGGGCGGGAACACTGAAGCTTTCTTT. Amino acids: CASSSGGGNTEAFF.